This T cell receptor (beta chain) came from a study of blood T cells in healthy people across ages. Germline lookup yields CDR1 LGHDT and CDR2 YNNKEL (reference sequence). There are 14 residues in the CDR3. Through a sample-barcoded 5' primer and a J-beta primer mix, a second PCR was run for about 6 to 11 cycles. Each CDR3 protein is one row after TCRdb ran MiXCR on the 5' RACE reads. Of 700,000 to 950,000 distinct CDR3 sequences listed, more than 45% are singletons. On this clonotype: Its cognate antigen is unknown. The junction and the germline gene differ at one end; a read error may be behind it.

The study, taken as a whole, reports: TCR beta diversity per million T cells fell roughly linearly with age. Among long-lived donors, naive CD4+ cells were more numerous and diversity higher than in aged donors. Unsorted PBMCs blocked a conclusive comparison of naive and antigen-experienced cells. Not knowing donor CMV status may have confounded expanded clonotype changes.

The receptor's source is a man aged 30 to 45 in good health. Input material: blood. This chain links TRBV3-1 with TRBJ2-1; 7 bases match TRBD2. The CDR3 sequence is CTSSQGGGYNEQFF. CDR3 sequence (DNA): TGTACCAGCAGCCAAGGCGGGGGCTACAATGAGCAGTTCTTC.